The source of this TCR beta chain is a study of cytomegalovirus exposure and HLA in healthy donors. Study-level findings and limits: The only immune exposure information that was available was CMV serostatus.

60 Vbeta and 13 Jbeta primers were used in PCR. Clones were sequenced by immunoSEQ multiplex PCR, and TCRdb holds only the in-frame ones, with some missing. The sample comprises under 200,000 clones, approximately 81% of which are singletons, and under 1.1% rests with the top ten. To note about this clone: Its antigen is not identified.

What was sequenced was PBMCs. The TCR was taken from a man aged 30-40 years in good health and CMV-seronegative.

The CDR3 DNA is TGTGCCAGCAGCCCTCGGACGGGGACCTACGAGCAGTACTTC. Translation: CASSPRTGTYEQYF. The genes are TRBV27 and TRBJ2-7, with D perhaps TRBD2 (5 bases). CDR1 is MNHEY and CDR2 is SMNVEV in the germline V gene (reference sequence). The CDR3 loop spans 14 amino acids. V was shortened by 6 bases and J by 2 bases, with 14 bases between the two germline ends.